These 3 T cell receptor beta chains originate from one sample sequenced in a study of shared clonotypes between healthy human individuals. Naive CD8 cells comprised CD45RO-negative, CCR7-positively selected cells, excluding terminally differentiated effector memory CD45RA+ cells. Profiling relied on immunoSEQ multiplex PCR, and the TCRdb table lists in-frame clones only, not all of them. The sample has some 2.1 million clones, about 95% seen once; the top ten hold around 1.1%. Sequenced input: naive CD8+ T cells sorted from blood. The source of these receptors is a man aged 18-30 years in good health.

The chain is built from TRBV6-1 and TRBJ2-3, with 8 bases identical to TRBD2. The germline CDR1 and CDR2 sequences are MNHNS and SASEGT. Trimming at V came to 2 bases and at J to 2 bases, leaving 6 bases not matched to a gene. This CDR3 comprises 16 residues. CDR3 coding DNA: TGTGCCAGCAGTGAAATGGTAGCGGGGTACACAGATACGCAGTATTTT. Protein sequence: CASSEMVAGYTDTQYF.

As to this clone: Other nucleotide sequences from this sample produce the same CDR3. The chain combines TRBV5-6 with TRBJ1-4; 8 bases fit TRBD1. Losses at the gene ends were 0 bases for V and 5 bases for J; bases not matched to a gene: 0. The CDR3 is 14 amino acids. The V gene's germline CDR1 is SGHDT and CDR2 YYEEEE. CDR3: CASSLGQGNEKLFF. The CDR3 DNA is TGTGCCAGCAGCTTGGGACAGGGGAATGAAAAACTGTTTTTT.

This sequence joins TRBV4-1 and TRBJ2-7; D remains ambiguous. Trimming took off 3 bases at V and 3 bases at J, with 18 bases between the two ends. Per the germline V gene, CDR1 is MGHRA and CDR2 is YSYEKL. CDR3 length equals 16 residues. CDR3 nucleotide sequence: TGCGCCAGCAGCCAGGTTATCCGGGCCAACCGCTACGAGCAGTACTTC. Its protein is CASSQVIRANRYEQYF.